These T cell receptor beta chains were read from a single sample in a study of response to subunit inactivated influenza vaccine. A single record per CDR3 protein comes from TCRdb applying MiXCR to the RT-PCR reads. Seen here are about 300,000 distinct CDR3 sequences, roughly 22% observed once, and the top ten hold 10%. Sample: PBMCs from blood, taken about 20 months after vaccination. These receptors were obtained from a man aged 50-75 years who received an inactivated influenza vaccine. Both conserved end residues are part of each CDR3. D genes are given only for firm matches. Not every row has a clone size; where given, it reads once, few, many or a size class.

d_gene	v_gene	abundance	j_gene	CDR3aa	CDR3nt
NA	TRBV7-9	few	TRBJ2-7	CASSLGGTFYEQYF	TGTGCCAGCAGCTTAGGCGGGACATTCTACGAGCAGTACTTC
NA	TRBV7-2	few	TRBJ1-6	CASSLMSSPLHF	TGTGCCAGCAGCTTAATGTCCTCACCCCTCCACTTT
NA	TRBV7-8	NA	TRBJ2-5	CASAKRGRSQETQYF	TGTGCCAGTGCGAAACGGGGACGCTCCCAAGAGACCCAGTACTTC
NA	TRBV4-3	few	TRBJ1-1	CASSSHYGGGGTEAFF	TGCGCCAGCAGCTCCCACTATGGGGGGGGCGGCACTGAAGCTTTCTTT
NA	TRBV20-1	NA	TRBJ2-7	CSARAGRPYEQYF	TGCAGTGCTAGAGCGGGGAGACCCTACGAGCAGTACTTC
NA	TRBV5-5	NA	TRBJ1-3	CASSLVFAQTIYF	TGTGCCAGCAGCTTGGTGTTTGCGCAGACCATATATTTT
NA	TRBV29-1	few	TRBJ1-1	CSVSRSVTAVGGTEAFF	TGCAGCGTTTCCCGCAGCGTGACGGCGGTGGGGGGCACTGAAGCTTTCTTT
NA	TRBV6-1	few	TRBJ1-5	CASSGTFSNQPQHF	TGTGCCAGCAGTGGGACATTTAGCAATCAGCCCCAGCATTTT
NA	TRBV7-9	few	TRBJ1-4	CASSQPGRANEKLFF	TGTGCCAGCAGCCAACCGGGACGGGCTAATGAAAAACTGTTTTTT
NA	TRBV10-2	NA	TRBJ2-7	CASSGMVGLLDEQYF	TGCGCCAGCAGTGGGATGGTGGGGCTTCTCGACGAGCAGTACTTC
TRBD2	TRBV7-3	few	TRBJ2-5	CASSLIAGGPETQYF	TGTGCCAGCAGCTTAATAGCGGGAGGACCAGAGACCCAGTACTTC
TRBD2	TRBV12-3/TRBV12-4	NA	TRBJ2-3	CASSYIGVAGKTDTQYF	TGTGCCAGCAGTTACATCGGGGTAGCGGGGAAGACAGATACGCAGTATTTT
TRBD2	TRBV30	few	TRBJ2-4	CAWSRTLQLAGKNIQYF	TGTGCCTGGAGCCGGACCCTTCAACTAGCGGGTAAAAACATTCAGTACTTC
TRBD2	TRBV20-1	NA	TRBJ2-2	CSARDLTSGGNTGELFF	TGCAGTGCTAGAGACCTGACTAGCGGGGGGAACACCGGGGAGCTGTTTTTT
NA	TRBV28	few	TRBJ1-1	CASSLTRLNTEAFF	TGTGCCAGCAGTTTAACAAGGCTCAACACTGAAGCTTTCTTT
TRBD1	TRBV20-1	few	TRBJ1-5	CSARQGDQPQHF	TGCAGTGCTAGACAGGGGGATCAGCCCCAGCATTTT
TRBD2	TRBV5-4	NA	TRBJ2-1	CASSSKTSGSVNEQFF	TGTGCCAGCAGCTCCAAAACTAGCGGGAGTGTCAATGAGCAGTTCTTC
TRBD1	TRBV5-5	NA	TRBJ2-7	CASSAHAGTGGAEYF	TGTGCCAGCAGCGCACACGCCGGGACAGGGGGCGCCGAGTACTTC
NA	TRBV12-3/TRBV12-4	few	TRBJ1-1	CASRPGNLNTEAFF	TGTGCCAGCAGACCGGGTAATCTGAACACTGAAGCTTTCTTT
TRBD2	TRBV5-1	NA	TRBJ2-7	CASSPGLALSYEQYF	TGCGCCAGCAGCCCGGGACTAGCGCTCTCCTACGAGCAGTACTTC
TRBD1	TRBV20-1	NA	TRBJ2-3	CSAQRTGESDTQYF	TGCAGTGCCCAACGGACAGGGGAATCGGATACGCAGTATTTT
NA	TRBV10-1	NA	TRBJ1-2	CASSEGQHLGYTF	TGCGCCAGCAGTGAGGGACAGCACCTTGGCTACACCTTC
TRBD1	TRBV7-9	NA	TRBJ2-1	CASSLTGYENEQFF	TGTGCCAGCAGCTTGACAGGGTATGAGAATGAGCAGTTCTTC
NA	TRBV27	many	TRBJ1-2	CASSLSGGRGGRGGYTF	TGTGCCAGCAGTTTATCAGGTGGACGGGGGGGTAGAGGGGGCTACACCTTC
NA	TRBV9	NA	TRBJ2-3	CASSVVGGRTDTQYF	TGTGCCAGCAGCGTAGTAGGGGGGCGTACAGATACGCAGTATTTT
TRBD1	TRBV20-1	many	TRBJ1-5	CSAQGQINQPQHF	TGCAGTGCCCAGGGACAGATCAATCAGCCCCAGCATTTT